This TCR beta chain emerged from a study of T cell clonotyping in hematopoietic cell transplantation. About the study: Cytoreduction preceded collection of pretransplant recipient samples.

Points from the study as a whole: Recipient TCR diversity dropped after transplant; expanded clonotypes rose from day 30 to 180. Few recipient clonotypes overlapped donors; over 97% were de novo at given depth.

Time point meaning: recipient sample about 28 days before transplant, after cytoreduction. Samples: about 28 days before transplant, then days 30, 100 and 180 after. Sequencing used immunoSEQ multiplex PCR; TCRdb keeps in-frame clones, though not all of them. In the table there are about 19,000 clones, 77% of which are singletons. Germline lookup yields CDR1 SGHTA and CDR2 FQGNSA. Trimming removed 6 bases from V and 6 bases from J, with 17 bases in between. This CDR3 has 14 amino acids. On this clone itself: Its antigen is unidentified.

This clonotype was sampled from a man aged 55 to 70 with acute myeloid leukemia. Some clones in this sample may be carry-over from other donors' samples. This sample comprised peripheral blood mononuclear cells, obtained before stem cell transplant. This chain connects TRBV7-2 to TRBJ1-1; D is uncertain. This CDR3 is CASRRGQPPAEAFF. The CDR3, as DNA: TGTGCCAGCAGGCGTGGGCAACCACCGGCTGAAGCTTTCTTT.